The 10 T cell receptor beta chains presented below share a single source sample, sequenced in a study of blood T cell repertoires in COVID-19. Clones were sequenced by immunoSEQ multiplex PCR, and TCRdb holds only the in-frame ones, with some missing. The data contain 230,000 or so clones, 84% of them singletons. The sequencing sample was made of peripheral blood. The origin of the receptors is a man aged 30 to 39 with active or convalescent COVID-19.

This clone showed up just a few times. The chain couples TRBV27 to TRBJ1-2, with TRBD1 as a possible D gene (5 bases). The CDR3 totals 18 residues. Germline CDR1 and CDR2: MNHEY and SMNVEV (reference sequence). The V and J ends lost 6 bases and 1 base respectively, with 24 bases between them. The CDR3 spells CASRRMGRERGDNYGYTF. CDR3 coding DNA: TGTGCCAGCAGAAGAATGGGGAGGGAACGAGGGGATAACTATGGCTACACCTTC.

V usage is TRBV6-6 and J usage is TRBJ2-3; D call uncertain. V dropped 5 bases and J dropped 0 bases, with 3 bases sitting between them. Germline V gene sequence: CDR1 MNHNY, CDR2 SVGAGI (reference sequence). This CDR3 comprises 12 residues. For the CDR3, the DNA is TGTGCCAGCAGTCCTAGCACAGATACGCAGTATTTT. Its translation is CASSPSTDTQYF.

The V gene is TRBV29-1, the J gene TRBJ1-2; 7 bases fit TRBD1. CDR3 length: 15 residues. Germline CDR1 reads SQVTM; CDR2 reads ANQGSEA. Trimming at V came to 6 bases and at J to 5 bases, leaving 15 bases not matched to a gene. This CDR3 is CSVLAGQPETYGYTF. In nucleotides, the CDR3 is TGCAGCGTCCTAGCGGGACAGCCAGAAACTTATGGCTACACCTTC.

The V gene is TRBV7-2, the J gene TRBJ1-4; 8 bases are shared with TRBD1. With 2 bases clipped from V and 6 bases from J, the junction kept 5 bases outside the gene matches. CDR3 length: 15 amino acids. Germline CDR1 and CDR2: SGHTA and FQGNSA. This CDR3 is CASSLHQGADEKLFF. The CDR3 nucleotides are TGTGCCAGCAGCTTACATCAGGGGGCTGATGAAAAACTGTTTTTT.

This chain uses TRBV6-5 with TRBJ1-1, with D possibly matching TRBD1 (6 bases). Trimming shortened V by 10 bases and J by 0 bases, and 12 bases separated the two germline ends. Germline CDR1 and CDR2: MNHEY and SVGAGI. The CDR3 covers 13 residues. The CDR3 loop reads CATKRGMNTEAFF. The CDR3 DNA is TGTGCCACCAAAAGGGGGATGAACACTGAAGCTTTCTTT.

The chain employs TRBV28 and TRBJ1-2; 10 bases map to TRBD1. Trimming took 3 bases from V and 0 from J; bases not matched to a gene: 1. This CDR3 comprises 15 residues. Germline V gene data show CDR1 as MDHEN and CDR2 as SYDVKM. The CDR3, as DNA: TGTGCCAGCAGTTTCGGACAGGGGGCTAACTATGGCTACACCTTC. Translating it yields CASSFGQGANYGYTF.

The chain couples TRBV5-1 to TRBJ1-1; D remains unclear. CDR1 is SGHRS and CDR2 is YFSETQ in the germline V gene. The CDR3 loop spans 14 amino acids. Trimming cost V 4 bases and J 4 bases, with 14 bases left between them. The CDR3 protein is CASSGDPGSTEAFF. The CDR3 DNA follows: TGCGCCAGCAGCGGGGATCCGGGGAGCACTGAAGCTTTCTTT.

The V gene is TRBV4-1, the J gene TRBJ1-2; maybe TRBD1 (6 bases). CDR1 is MGHRA and CDR2 is YSYEKL in the germline V gene. Between the trimmed V and J ends, which lost 10 bases and 7 bases, there was a span of 19 bases. The CDR3 extends over 13 amino acids. CDR3 protein: CAIFRGSIPGYTF. The CDR3 nucleotides read TGCGCCATATTTAGGGGGTCCATCCCTGGCTACACCTTC.

The CDR3 loop is CASSQPGQGNGYTF. In DNA form, the CDR3 reads TGTGCCAGCAGCCAGCCCGGGCAGGGGAACGGCTACACCTTC. The chain recombines TRBV3-1 (or the pseudogene TRBV3-2) with TRBJ1-2, with D possibly TRBD1 on 6 matching bases. The CDR3 has 14 residues. Germline-derived CDR1 and CDR2 are LGHDT and YNNKEL (reference sequence). V was trimmed by 3 bases and J by 8 bases, leaving 16 bases between them.

The rearrangement joins TRBV2 to TRBJ1-1; 10 bases map to TRBD1. The CDR3 extends over 14 amino acids. V gave up 3 bases and J gave up 7 bases; unmatched junction bases: 5. The germline CDR1 and CDR2 sequences are SNHLY and FYNNEI. The CDR3 sequence is CASSELDRGREAFF. The CDR3 coding sequence is TGTGCCAGCAGTGAGCTCGACAGGGGGCGTGAAGCTTTCTTT.